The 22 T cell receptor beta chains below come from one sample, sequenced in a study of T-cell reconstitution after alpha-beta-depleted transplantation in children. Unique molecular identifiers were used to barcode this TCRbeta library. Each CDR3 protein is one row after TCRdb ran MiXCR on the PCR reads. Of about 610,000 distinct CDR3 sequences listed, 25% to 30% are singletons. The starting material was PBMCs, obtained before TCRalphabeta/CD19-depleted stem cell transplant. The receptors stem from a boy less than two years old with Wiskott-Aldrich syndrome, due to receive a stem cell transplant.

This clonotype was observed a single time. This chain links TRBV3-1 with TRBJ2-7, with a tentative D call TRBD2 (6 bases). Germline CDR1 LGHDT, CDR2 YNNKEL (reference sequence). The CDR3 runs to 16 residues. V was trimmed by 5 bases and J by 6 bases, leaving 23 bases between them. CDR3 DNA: TGTGCCAGCAGCGCCATGGGCAACGGGGGACTGCGCGAGCAGTACTTC. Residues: CASSAMGNGGLREQYF.

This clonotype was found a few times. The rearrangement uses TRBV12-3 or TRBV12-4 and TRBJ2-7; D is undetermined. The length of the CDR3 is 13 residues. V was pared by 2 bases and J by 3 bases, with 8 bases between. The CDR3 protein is CASSLLLNYEQYF. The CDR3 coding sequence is TGTGCCAGCAGTTTATTGCTGAACTACGAGCAGTACTTC.

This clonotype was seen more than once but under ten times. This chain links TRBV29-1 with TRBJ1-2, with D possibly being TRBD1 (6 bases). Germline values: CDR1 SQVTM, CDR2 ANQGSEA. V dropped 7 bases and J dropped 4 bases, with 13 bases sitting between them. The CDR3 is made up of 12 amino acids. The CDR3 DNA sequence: TGCAGCGCATCGGACAGTTCCTATGGCTACACCTTC. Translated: CSASDSSYGYTF. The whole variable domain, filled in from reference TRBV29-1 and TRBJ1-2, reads SAVISQKPSRDICQRGTSLTIQCQVDSQVTMMFWYRQQPGQSLTLIATANQGSEATYESGFVIDKFPISRPNLTFSTLTVSNMSPEDSSIYLCSASDSSYGYTFGSGTRLTVV.

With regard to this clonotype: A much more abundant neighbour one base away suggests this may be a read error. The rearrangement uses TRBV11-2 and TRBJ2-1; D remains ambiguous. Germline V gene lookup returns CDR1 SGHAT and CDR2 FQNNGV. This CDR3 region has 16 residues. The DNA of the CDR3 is TGTGCCATCAGCTCCGGTCAAGCGACAAACTACAATGAGCAGTTCTTC. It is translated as CAISSGQATNYNEQFF.

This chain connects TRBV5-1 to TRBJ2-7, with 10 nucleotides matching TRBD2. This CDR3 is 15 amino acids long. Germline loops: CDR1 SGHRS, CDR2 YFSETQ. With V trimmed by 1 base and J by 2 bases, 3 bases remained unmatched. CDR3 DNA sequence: TGCGCCAGCAGCTTGCTAGCGGGGGCCACCTACGAGCAGTACTTC. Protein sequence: CASSLLAGATYEQYF.

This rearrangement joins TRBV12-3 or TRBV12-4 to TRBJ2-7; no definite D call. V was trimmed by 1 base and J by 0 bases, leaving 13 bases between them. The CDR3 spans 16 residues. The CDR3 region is CASSLDPLGRSYEQYF. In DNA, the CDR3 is TGTGCCAGCAGTTTAGATCCCCTTGGTCGCTCCTACGAGCAGTACTTC.

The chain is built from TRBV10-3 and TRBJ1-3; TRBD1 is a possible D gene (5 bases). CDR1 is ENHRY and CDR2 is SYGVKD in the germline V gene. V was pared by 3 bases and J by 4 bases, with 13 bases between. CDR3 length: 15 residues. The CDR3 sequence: CAISDRAAGGNTIYF. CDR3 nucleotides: TGTGCCATCAGTGACAGGGCAGCGGGAGGAAACACCATATATTTT.

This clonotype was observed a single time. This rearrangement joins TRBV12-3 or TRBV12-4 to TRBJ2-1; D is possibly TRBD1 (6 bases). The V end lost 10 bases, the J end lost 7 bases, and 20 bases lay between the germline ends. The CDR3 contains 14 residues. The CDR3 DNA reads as TGTGCCAACAGGGTCACGGGATTATTTAATGAGCAGTTCTTC. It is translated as CANRVTGLFNEQFF.

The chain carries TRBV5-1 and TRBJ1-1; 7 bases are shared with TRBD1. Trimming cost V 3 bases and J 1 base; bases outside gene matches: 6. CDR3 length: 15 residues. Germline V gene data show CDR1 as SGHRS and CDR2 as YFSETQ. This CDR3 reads CASSWSTGENTEAFF. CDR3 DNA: TGCGCCAGCAGCTGGTCCACAGGGGAGAACACTGAAGCTTTCTTT.

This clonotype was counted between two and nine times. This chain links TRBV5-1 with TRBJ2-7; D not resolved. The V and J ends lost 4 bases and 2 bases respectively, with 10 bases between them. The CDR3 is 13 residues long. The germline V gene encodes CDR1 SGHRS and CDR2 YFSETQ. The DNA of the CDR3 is TGCGCCAGCAGCGACGACACAGCCTACGAGCAGTACTTC. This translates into CASSDDTAYEQYF.

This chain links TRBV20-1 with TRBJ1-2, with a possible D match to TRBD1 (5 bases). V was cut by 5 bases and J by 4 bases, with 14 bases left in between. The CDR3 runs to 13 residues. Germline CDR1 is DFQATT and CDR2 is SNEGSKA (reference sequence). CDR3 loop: CSAHKQGTYGYTF. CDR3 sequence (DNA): TGCAGTGCTCACAAGCAGGGAACCTATGGCTACACCTTC.

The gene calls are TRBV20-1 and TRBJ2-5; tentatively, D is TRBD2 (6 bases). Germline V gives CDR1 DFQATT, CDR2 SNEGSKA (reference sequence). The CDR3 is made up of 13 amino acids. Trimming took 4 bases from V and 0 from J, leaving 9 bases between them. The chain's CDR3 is CSAIGGDQETQYF. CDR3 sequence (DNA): TGCAGTGCTATCGGCGGGGACCAAGAGACCCAGTACTTC.

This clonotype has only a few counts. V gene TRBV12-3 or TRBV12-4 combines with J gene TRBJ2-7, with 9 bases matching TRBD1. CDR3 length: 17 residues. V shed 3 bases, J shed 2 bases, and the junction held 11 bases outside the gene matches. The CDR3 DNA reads TGTGCCAGCAGTTTCCAACTACAGACAGGGGGGGCCTACGAGCAGTACTTC. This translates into CASSFQLQTGGAYEQYF.

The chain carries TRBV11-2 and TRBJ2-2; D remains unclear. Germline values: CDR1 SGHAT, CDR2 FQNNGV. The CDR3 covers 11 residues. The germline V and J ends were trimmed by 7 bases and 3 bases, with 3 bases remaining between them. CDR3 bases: TGTGCCAGCACGCACACCGGGGAGCTGTTTTTT. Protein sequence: CASTHTGELFF.

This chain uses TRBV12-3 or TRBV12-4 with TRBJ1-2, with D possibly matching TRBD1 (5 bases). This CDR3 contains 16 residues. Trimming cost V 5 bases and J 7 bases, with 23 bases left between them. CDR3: CASSHTNSAGRGGYTF. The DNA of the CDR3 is TGTGCCAGCAGTCATACTAACTCTGCAGGGAGAGGTGGCTACACCTTC.

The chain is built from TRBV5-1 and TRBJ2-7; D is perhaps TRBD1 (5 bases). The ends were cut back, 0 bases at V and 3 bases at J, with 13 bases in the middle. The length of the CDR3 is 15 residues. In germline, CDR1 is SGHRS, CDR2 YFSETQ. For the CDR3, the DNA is TGCGCCAGCAGCTTGGTATTGGGGCGGAACTACGAGCAGTACTTC. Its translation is CASSLVLGRNYEQYF.

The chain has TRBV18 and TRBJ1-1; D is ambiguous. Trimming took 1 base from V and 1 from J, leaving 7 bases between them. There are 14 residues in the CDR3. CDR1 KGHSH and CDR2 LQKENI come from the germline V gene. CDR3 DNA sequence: TGTGCCAGCTCACCACTTGGAGGGAACACTGAAGCTTTCTTT. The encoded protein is CASSPLGGNTEAFF.

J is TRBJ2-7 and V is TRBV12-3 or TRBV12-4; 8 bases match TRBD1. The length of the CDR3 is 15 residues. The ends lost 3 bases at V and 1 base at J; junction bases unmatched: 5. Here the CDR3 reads CASSFDRGDSYEQYF. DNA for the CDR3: TGTGCCAGCAGTTTTGACAGGGGAGATTCCTACGAGCAGTACTTC.

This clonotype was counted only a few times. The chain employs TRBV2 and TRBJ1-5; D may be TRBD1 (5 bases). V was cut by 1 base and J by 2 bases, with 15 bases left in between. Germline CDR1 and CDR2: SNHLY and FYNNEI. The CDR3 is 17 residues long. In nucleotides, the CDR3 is TGTGCCAGCAGTGAAGTTGGGGCGAGGAAGGGCAATCAGCCCCAGCATTTT. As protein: CASSEVGARKGNQPQHF.

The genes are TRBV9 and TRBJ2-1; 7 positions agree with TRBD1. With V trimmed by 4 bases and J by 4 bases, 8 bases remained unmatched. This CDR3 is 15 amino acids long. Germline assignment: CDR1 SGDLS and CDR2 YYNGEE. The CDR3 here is CASSFRQGAYNEQFF. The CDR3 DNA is TGTGCCAGCAGCTTTCGACAGGGAGCGTACAATGAGCAGTTCTTC.

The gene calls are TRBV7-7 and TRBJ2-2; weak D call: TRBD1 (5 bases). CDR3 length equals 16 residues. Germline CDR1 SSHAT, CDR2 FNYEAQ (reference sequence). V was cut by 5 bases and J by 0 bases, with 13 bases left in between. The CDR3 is CASSSRKTANTGELFF. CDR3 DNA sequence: TGTGCCAGCAGCAGCAGAAAGACAGCGAACACCGGGGAGCTGTTTTTT.

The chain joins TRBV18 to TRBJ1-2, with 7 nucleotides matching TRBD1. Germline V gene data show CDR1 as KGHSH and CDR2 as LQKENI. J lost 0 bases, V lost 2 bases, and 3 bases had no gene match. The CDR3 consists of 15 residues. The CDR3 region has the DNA TGTGCCAGCTCACCAAGCCAGGGGGCTAACTATGGCTACACCTTC. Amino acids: CASSPSQGANYGYTF.